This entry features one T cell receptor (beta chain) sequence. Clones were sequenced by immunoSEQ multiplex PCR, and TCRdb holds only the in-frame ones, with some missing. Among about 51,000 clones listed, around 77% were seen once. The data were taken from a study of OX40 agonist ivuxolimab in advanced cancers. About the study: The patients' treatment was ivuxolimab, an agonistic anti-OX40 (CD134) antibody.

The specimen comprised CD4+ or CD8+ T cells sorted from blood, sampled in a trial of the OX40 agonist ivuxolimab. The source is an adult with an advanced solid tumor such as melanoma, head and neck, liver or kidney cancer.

The DNA of the CDR3 is TGCGCCAGCAGCTACCCGGGACTAGCGGGAGGCCGGGAGCTGTTTTTT. As protein: CASSYPGLAGGRELFF. The chain joins TRBV5-1 to TRBJ2-2; 15 bases are shared with TRBD2. The CDR3 extends over 16 amino acids. V was clipped by 3 bases and J by 9 bases; unmatched bases: 6. The germline CDR1 and CDR2 sequences are SGHRS and YFSETQ.